This TCR beta chain was captured by sequencing in a study of T cell repertoires in cytomegalovirus infection (dated by TCRdb to between 2018 and 2021). Looking at the study overall: Donor HLA type was relevant to the analysis, as public TCR beta signatures indicated carriage of CMV infection together with the matching HLA type. Broad study findings and their caveats: In the ex vivo response, HLA-C-restricted CMV-specific TCR beta clonotypes were dominant, and in two of eight donors the single most frequent clonotype came from this HLA-C-restricted group. In both this cohort and an independent roughly 360-donor cohort, the cumulative frequency of public TCR beta family members distinguished carriers of CMV infection plus the relevant HLA type.

Per the germline V gene (reference sequence), LNHDA is the CDR1 and SQIVND is the CDR2. Trimming removed 1 base from V and 11 bases from J, leaving 12 bases between the germline ends. There are 13 amino acids in the CDR3, from cysteine to phenylalanine inclusive. Here the CDR3 DNA is all that survives: 39 bases in frame from base 1. This clonotype was found a few times. Its antigen specificity is not known. The record has no base qualities; no much larger clone is one base away. The run used an Illumina HiSeq 1500. Through fastp at Q25 and MiXCR, TCRdb rebuilt clones from the public reads, retaining in-frame beta chains. Here each entry gathers all rows of one CDR3 protein and keeps the most common genes and DNA. For this sample there are 200,000 to 300,000 distinct CDR3 sequences; roughly an eighth appear just once. Under 2% of the sample is held by the ten biggest clonotypes.

What was sequenced was PBMCs. This sequence uses TRBV19 and TRBJ1-5; the D gene is unclear. The TCR sequence derives from a human donor in good health (CMV status not recorded). Some clones in this sample may be carry-over from other donors' samples. The base sequence is TGTGCCAGTAGTATAGTCCGGGAGAGGGCCCAGCATTTT. It encodes CASSIVRERAQHF.